The 27 T cell receptor beta chains below come from one sample, sequenced in a study of regulatory T cells in long-lasting Graves disease. The sample's time point: newly diagnosed GD, antithyroid drugs for less than 3 months. Making the TCR library involved RNA that had been extracted from PBMCs. TCR beta libraries were built with iRepertoire HTBI primers and Arm-PCR of CDR3 regions. MiXCR, run by TCRdb on the multiplex PCR reads, gives a single entry per CDR3 protein. Of about 220,000 distinct CDR3 sequences detected, approximately 18% appear once; the ten largest clones hold 10% to 15%. The sample was also reused in another study, on T cells in Graves' hyperthyroidism and ophthalmopathy.

The source material was peripheral blood mononuclear cells (PBMCs), sampled at new diagnosis, from a patient treated with antithyroid drugs. The origin of the receptors is a woman aged 30 to 39 with Graves disease.

This clonotype came up many times. This chain joins TRBV11-2 and TRBJ1-1, with 8 bases aligning to TRBD1. The CDR3 covers 16 residues. J gave up 5 bases and V 5 bases, and 13 bases lay outside the gene matches. Germline V gene sequence: CDR1 SGHAT, CDR2 FQNNGV. The CDR3 here is CASSPRRGQGATEAFF. CDR3 DNA sequence: TGTGCCAGCAGCCCTCGGAGGGGCCAGGGGGCAACTGAAGCTTTCTTT.

This clonotype was seen many times. CDR3 coding DNA: TGCAGTGCGGACCGGACAGGGCAGGGAACTGAAGCTTTCTTT. It encodes CSADRTGQGTEAFF. The genes are TRBV20-1 and TRBJ1-1; TRBD1 aligns across 8 bases. This CDR3 is built from 14 residues. Unmatched junction bases numbered 11, after V lost 6 bases and J lost 5 bases. Germline V lookup: CDR1 DFQATT, CDR2 SNEGSKA (reference sequence).

This clonotype was seen many times. V is TRBV7-9 and J is TRBJ1-2; maybe TRBD1 (5 bases). This CDR3 comprises 14 residues. Germline V lookup: CDR1 SEHNR, CDR2 FQNEAQ (reference sequence). V lost 1 base, J lost 7 bases, and 13 bases lay in between. For the CDR3, the DNA is TGTGCCAGCAGCTTAGTATCGCAGGGCAGTGGCTACACCTTC. Residues: CASSLVSQGSGYTF.

In its sample, this clonotype was seen many times. V gene TRBV7-9 combines with J gene TRBJ1-1; D is possibly TRBD1 (5 bases). The CDR3 covers 15 residues. Trimming took 5 bases from V and 4 from J, leaving 17 bases between them. The germline V gene has CDR1 SEHNR and CDR2 FQNEAQ (reference sequence). Here the CDR3 DNA reads TGTGCCAGCAGCGAAGTCAGGGCCTTAGGCACTGAAGCTTTCTTT. This translates into CASSEVRALGTEAFF.

This clonotype was observed many times. The rearrangement links TRBV2 to TRBJ1-6, with 9 nucleotides matching TRBD1. The CDR3 totals 14 residues. With 4 bases clipped from V and 10 bases from J, the junction kept 5 bases outside the gene matches. The germline V gene has CDR1 SNHLY and CDR2 FYNNEI. CDR3 sequence: CASSAGDRVSPLHF. For the CDR3, the DNA is TGTGCCAGCAGTGCCGGGGACAGGGTATCACCCCTCCACTTT.

This clonotype was counted at least ten times. The chain joins TRBV28 to TRBJ2-2; TRBD2 aligns across 10 bases. Unmatched junction bases numbered 9, after V lost 7 bases and J lost 4 bases. Germline V gene data show CDR1 as MDHEN and CDR2 as SYDVKM. The CDR3 covers 16 residues. CDR3 region: CASNREAGGPTGELFF. The CDR3 DNA reads as TGTGCCAGCAACCGCGAAGCGGGAGGGCCCACCGGGGAGCTGTTTTTT.

The CDR3 sequence is CASSEVGRGQPQHF. CDR3 nucleotide sequence: TGTGCCAGCAGTGAAGTAGGCAGGGGACAGCCCCAGCATTTT. The chain joins TRBV6-1 to TRBJ1-5; D possibly corresponds to TRBD1 (6 bases). Between the trimmed V and J ends, which lost 1 base and 7 bases, there was a span of 11 bases. CDR3 length equals 14 residues. The germline CDR1 and CDR2 sequences are MNHNS and SASEGT.

This clonotype was detected only a few times. V gene TRBV18 combines with J gene TRBJ1-3; D not resolved. Looked up from germline, CDR1 is KGHSH and CDR2 is LQKENI. This CDR3 comprises 16 residues. Trimming shortened V by 3 bases and J by 3 bases, and 15 bases separated the two germline ends. CDR3 region: CASSPVKAQGGNTIYF. The DNA of the CDR3 is TGTGCCAGCTCACCCGTAAAGGCCCAAGGTGGAAACACCATATATTTT.

The chain has TRBV20-1 and TRBJ2-7; 8 bases agree with TRBD2. This CDR3 spans 13 amino acids. The V and J ends lost 3 bases and 2 bases, in that order; junction bases with no gene match: 3. The V gene's germline CDR1 is DFQATT and CDR2 SNEGSKA (reference sequence). Here the CDR3 reads CSASTSGTYEQYF. The CDR3 region has the DNA TGCAGTGCTAGTACTAGCGGCACCTACGAGCAGTACTTC.

This clonotype has ten or more counts. The chain recombines TRBV28 with TRBJ2-7; TRBD1 matches at 11 bases. The germline V gene encodes CDR1 MDHEN and CDR2 SYDVKM. The CDR3 runs to 16 residues. V shed 6 bases, J shed 5 bases, and the junction held 12 bases outside the gene matches. CDR3 in amino acids: CASSWRTGGSEDEQYF. For the CDR3, the DNA is TGTGCCAGCAGCTGGAGGACAGGGGGCAGTGAAGACGAGCAGTACTTC.

This clonotype was detected many times. V usage is TRBV7-2 and J usage is TRBJ2-3; 9 bases agree with TRBD1. The V gene end was trimmed by 5 bases and the J gene end by 3 bases; junction bases not matched to a gene: 3. The CDR3 extends over 14 amino acids. Germline V gives CDR1 SGHTA, CDR2 FQGNSA. The CDR3 spells CASSMDRGTDTQYF. The CDR3 coding sequence is TGTGCCAGCAGCATGGACAGGGGTACAGATACGCAGTATTTT.

A remark on this clonotype: A read error is possible here, since a much larger clone lies one base away. V gene TRBV20-1 combines with J gene TRBJ2-1; D ambiguous. V was shortened by 5 bases and J by 0 bases, with 29 bases between the two germline ends. This CDR3 contains 20 residues. The V gene's germline CDR1 is DFQATT and CDR2 SNEGSKA (reference sequence). The CDR3 bases are TGCAGTGCTGGGTTGTCCCCGGGTTTTCAAGCTCATCACTCCTACAATGAGCAGTTCTTC. The encoded protein is CSAGLSPGFQAHHSYNEQFF.

This clonotype has a count of ten or more. The rearrangement joins TRBV20-1 to TRBJ2-5; tentative D call: TRBD2 (7 bases). The CDR3 covers 14 residues. V lost 1 base and J 5 bases, leaving 14 bases between the germline ends. Germline CDR1 DFQATT, CDR2 SNEGSKA (reference sequence). The CDR3 bases are TGCAGTGCTAGAGCCTTGGGGGGGGGCGAGACCCAGTACTTC. The encoded protein is CSARALGGGETQYF.

In its sample, this clonotype was seen many times. DNA for the CDR3: TGTGCCAGCAGTTTATTTGGGACAGGGGGTATGTATGAGCAGTTCTTC. Protein sequence: CASSLFGTGGMYEQFF. The chain combines TRBV28 with TRBJ2-1, with TRBD1 identical over 11 bases. V shed 1 base and J 8 bases; nucleotides not matched to a gene: 7. Germline CDR1 and CDR2: MDHEN and SYDVKM. This CDR3 is 16 amino acids long.

There are many counts of this clonotype. The J gene is TRBJ1-1, the V gene TRBV28; 10 positions agree with TRBD1. J was trimmed by 6 bases and V by 6 bases; bases with no gene match: 7. This CDR3 comprises 14 residues. Germline loops: CDR1 MDHEN, CDR2 SYDVKM. Here the CDR3 DNA reads TGTGCCAGCAGGCGGGACAGGGGTTTCGCTGAAGCTTTCTTT. Translated, it gives CASRRDRGFAEAFF.

This clonotype came up many times. The V gene is TRBV4-1, the J gene TRBJ1-4, with D uncertain. This CDR3 has 13 amino acids. Germline V gene sequence: CDR1 MGHRA, CDR2 YSYEKL. The germline V and J ends were trimmed by 0 bases and 3 bases, with 2 bases remaining between them. The chain's CDR3 is CASSQDPNEKLFF. The CDR3 DNA follows: TGCGCCAGCAGCCAAGACCCTAATGAAAAACTGTTTTTT.

On this clonotype itself: A read error is possible here, since a much larger clone lies one base away. The chain joins TRBV2 to TRBJ1-3; TRBD1 agrees at 9 bases. Germline CDR1 SNHLY, CDR2 FYNNEI. Germline trimming cut 5 bases from V and 8 bases from J; bases unmatched to any gene: 10. This CDR3 is 15 amino acids long. The CDR3 DNA reads as TGTGCCAGCAGTTTACAGGGGGCTTTGGGAGACACCATATATTTT. It is translated as CASSLQGALGDTIYF.

This clonotype has a count of ten or more. This rearrangement joins TRBV11-2 to TRBJ2-3, with D perhaps matching TRBD1 or TRBD2 (5 bases each). V was pared by 1 base and J by 4 bases, with 21 bases between. Germline V gene lookup returns CDR1 SGHAT and CDR2 FQNNGV. The CDR3 is 18 amino acids. In DNA form, the CDR3 reads TGTGCCAGCAGCTTAGTCCGTAATTCGAGGGGATGGGCAGATACGCAGTATTTT. Residues: CASSLVRNSRGWADTQYF.

This clonotype was detected many times. A much bigger clone sits one base away, suggesting this may be a read error. The chain recombines TRBV24-1 with TRBJ2-3; 7 positions agree with TRBD1. The end of the DNA aligns better with TRBJ1-5, so the J call may be wrong. The germline V gene encodes CDR1 KGHDR and CDR2 SFDVKD. The CDR3 has 16 residues. Written as DNA, the CDR3 is TGTGCCACCAGTGACCCCACCGCGTTGGGGACAGATACGCAGCATTTT. Translated, it gives CATSDPTALGTDTQHF.

The genes are TRBV28 and TRBJ2-7, with 8 bases fitting TRBD2. Germline V gives CDR1 MDHEN, CDR2 SYDVKM. V dropped 5 bases and J dropped 5; count of bases not matched to a gene: 8. This CDR3 spans 14 amino acids. The CDR3 nucleotides are TGTGCCAGCAGTGGTTCGGGAGGGCCACACGAGCAGTACTTC. This sequence encodes CASSGSGGPHEQYF.

This clonotype was recorded many times. The chain has TRBV7-3 and TRBJ2-3; 9 bases are shared with TRBD2. The germline V gene has CDR1 SGHTA and CDR2 FQGTGA. This CDR3 spans 15 amino acids. The J segment lost 3 bases and the V segment lost 2 bases, leaving 3 bases of the junction unmatched. The CDR3 protein is CASSLDSGGTDTQYF. CDR3 nucleotide sequence: TGTGCCAGCAGCTTAGATAGCGGGGGAACAGATACGCAGTATTTT.

This clonotype was counted at least ten times. The chain has TRBV28 and TRBJ2-4; no clear D gene. V shed 7 bases and J shed 3 bases, with 16 bases lying between them. Looked up from germline, CDR1 is MDHEN and CDR2 is SYDVKM. The CDR3 contains 15 residues. CDR3 bases: TGTGCCAGCAAACCGGGCTCTCCCGGCAAAAACATTCAGTACTTC. It translates to CASKPGSPGKNIQYF.

This clonotype was recorded at least ten times. V and J are TRBV20-1 and TRBJ1-5; no clear D gene. V was clipped by 5 bases and J by 7 bases, with 9 bases between them. The germline V gene encodes CDR1 DFQATT and CDR2 SNEGSKA (reference sequence). The length of the CDR3 is 11 residues. CDR3 loop: CSARAGQPQHF. DNA for the CDR3: TGCAGTGCTCGGGCGGGCCAGCCCCAGCATTTT.

This clonotype appeared many times. V usage is TRBV9 and J usage is TRBJ1-6, with 7 bases fitting TRBD1. The CDR3 contains 17 residues. The trim removed 3 bases at V and 7 bases at J, leaving 13 bases unmatched. Germline V gene lookup returns CDR1 SGDLS and CDR2 YYNGEE. DNA of the CDR3: TGTGCCAGCAGCGGAGCGACAGGGCCTTCTTCCAATTCACCCCTCCACTTT. Translating it yields CASSGATGPSSNSPLHF.

The sample holds many counts of this clonotype. This sequence joins TRBV7-8 and TRBJ1-1, with D unclear. V was clipped by 1 base and J by 2 bases, with 5 bases between them. This CDR3 contains 13 residues. CDR1 SGHVS and CDR2 FQNEAQ come from the germline V gene. The CDR3 sequence is CASSLEVNTEAFF. CDR3 sequence (DNA): TGTGCCAGCAGCTTAGAAGTCAACACTGAAGCTTTCTTT.

The table lists this clonotype with a count of one. V and J are TRBV6-5 and TRBJ2-2, with 9 bases lining up with TRBD1. The CDR3 runs to 14 residues. Germline trimming cut 2 bases from V and 8 bases from J; bases unmatched to any gene: 3. Germline values: CDR1 MNHEY, CDR2 SVGAGI. In DNA, the CDR3 is TGTGCCAGCAGTTACCGGGACAGGGATGGGGAGCTGTTTTTT. Translated, it gives CASSYRDRDGELFF.

This clonotype was observed many times. CDR3 sequence (DNA): TGTGCCAGCAGTTTAACGACTAGCATTGAAGAGACCCAGTACTTC. This gives the protein CASSLTTSIEETQYF. The chain carries TRBV12-3 or TRBV12-4 and TRBJ2-5, with TRBD2 identical over 7 bases. The CDR3 has 15 amino acids. The V gene end was trimmed by 2 bases and the J gene end by 3 bases; junction bases not matched to a gene: 6.